The present entry profiles one T cell receptor beta chain with its context. Antigen: not known. Germline V gene data show CDR1 as LNHDA and CDR2 as SQIVND (reference sequence). The CDR3 sequence is 14 residues long. V was trimmed by 4 bases and J by 4 bases, leaving 14 bases between them. This sample was included in a study of T cell repertoires in cytomegalovirus infection. Study-wide background: Carrying CMV and the relevant HLA type showed in public TCR beta signatures.

One entry per CDR3 protein, called by TCRdb with MiXCR from the reads. The table has fewer than 550,000 distinct CDR3 sequences, about 25% seen once; the top ten hold around 13%. Study-wide points: Individuals carrying CMV plus the relevant HLA were identified by cumulative frequency of public TCR beta families. Within the response measured ex vivo, HLA-C-restricted CMV-specific TCR beta clonotypes were dominant.

The specimen sequenced was PBMCs. The source is a human donor in good health (CMV status not recorded). Some clones in this sample may be carry-over from other donors' samples. The chain links TRBV19 to TRBJ2-7; D is undetermined. For the CDR3, the DNA is TGTGCCAGTAGTAGCACCCGGTGGCCTTACGAGCAGTACTTC. It encodes CASSSTRWPYEQYF.